The 26 T cell receptor beta chains presented below share a single source sample, sequenced in a study of human T cells and chemical hapten exposure. TCRdb passed the RACE reads through MiXCR, listing each CDR3 protein once. The table includes some 340,000 distinct CDR3 sequences, about 7% detected once. Specified time point: patch test 1, 2 weeks after DPC sensitization. Specified treatment: therapeutic diphenylcyclopropenone sensitization with weekly scalp DPC. Specimen: whole blood, collected in connection with sensitization to the hapten diphenylcyclopropenone (DPC). These receptors were taken from a woman under 30 with alopecia areata. Some clones in this sample may be carry-over from other donors' samples.

This clonotype was seen many times. V and J are TRBV5-1 and TRBJ1-1; 7 positions match TRBD1. The CDR3 is 15 amino acids. Unmatched junction bases numbered 9, after V lost 3 bases and J lost 4 bases. The germline CDR1 and CDR2 sequences are SGHRS and YFSETQ. CDR3 residues: CASSSSTGVSTEAFF. CDR3 DNA sequence: TGCGCCAGCAGCTCAAGCACAGGGGTGAGCACTGAAGCTTTCTTT.

This clonotype appeared a few times. CDR3 sequence (DNA): TGTGCCAGCTCACTGGGGACAGGGTTAGACAATGAGCAGTTCTTC. It yields the protein CASSLGTGLDNEQFF. The V call is TRBV7-3, the J call TRBJ2-1; 9 positions match TRBD1. Per the germline V gene, CDR1 is SGHTA and CDR2 is FQGTGA. The CDR3 has 15 residues. Losses at the gene ends were 8 bases for V and 5 bases for J; bases not matched to a gene: 10.

At least ten counts were recorded for this clonotype. The gene calls are TRBV7-2 and TRBJ2-1; 8 bases are shared with TRBD2. Trimming took 11 bases from V and 2 from J; bases not matched to a gene: 8. The V gene's germline CDR1 is SGHTA and CDR2 FQGNSA. The CDR3 totals 14 residues. The CDR3 nucleotides are TGTGCCTCGGGGGGGATTGCGACCTACAATGAGCAGTTCTTC. It translates to CASGGIATYNEQFF.

This clonotype has just a few counts. The chain is built from TRBV29-1 and TRBJ2-5; the D is unclear. This CDR3 spans 11 amino acids. In germline, CDR1 is SQVTM, CDR2 ANQGSEA. With 6 bases removed from V and 2 bases from J, the gap between germline ends came to 7 bases. The DNA for the CDR3 is TGCAGCGTACCAGGACAAGAGACCCAGTACTTC. Translated: CSVPGQETQYF.

V usage is TRBV20-1 and J usage is TRBJ1-5; possible D gene TRBD1, 5 bases. V was pared by 3 bases and J by 4 bases, with 10 bases between. CDR1 DFQATT and CDR2 SNEGSKA come from the germline V gene (reference sequence). The CDR3 consists of 13 residues. DNA for the CDR3: TGCAGTGCTAGGAGGGACGGAAATCAGCCCCAGCATTTT. Protein product: CSARRDGNQPQHF.

The CDR3 protein is CASKGFYEQYF. The CDR3 nucleotides are TGTGCCAGCAAAGGATTCTACGAGCAGTACTTC. The chain recombines TRBV6-2 or TRBV6-3 with TRBJ2-7; D uncertain. Between the trimmed V and J ends, which lost 7 bases and 3 bases, there was a span of 7 bases. Germline V gives CDR1 MNHEY, CDR2 SVGEGT. This CDR3 is 11 amino acids long.

A note on this clonotype: Sequence at one end of the junction differs from germline and may be a read error. The genes are TRBV7-2 and TRBJ2-3; tentatively, D is TRBD2 (5 bases). Germline V gives CDR1 SGHTA, CDR2 FQGNSA. The CDR3 runs to 13 residues. CDR3 bases: TGTGCCAGCAGCCGCGGGTTCACAGATATGCAGTATTTT. The encoded protein is CASSRGFTDMQYF. The complete variable domain, with remaining parts taken from reference TRBV7-2 and TRBJ2-3, reads GAGVSQSPSNKVTEKGKDVELRCDPISGHTALYWYRQSLGQGLEFLIYFQGNSAPDKSGLPSDRFSAERTGGSVSTLTIQRTQQEDSAVYLCASSRGFTDMQYFGPGTRLTVL.

This clonotype was seen ten or more times. J is TRBJ2-1 and V is TRBV10-3, with D maybe TRBD2 (6 bases). Germline V gene sequence: CDR1 ENHRY, CDR2 SYGVKD. This CDR3 contains 12 residues. Between the trimmed V and J ends, which lost 2 bases and 12 bases, there was a span of 11 bases. In nucleotides, the CDR3 is TGTGCCATCAGTGAGGAGGGAGGAGGGCAGTTCTTC. Translated, it gives CAISEEGGGQFF.

This clonotype was detected only a few times. The chain employs TRBV4-3 and TRBJ1-5; D ambiguous. Germline V gene lookup returns CDR1 LGHNA and CDR2 YSLEER. The V gene lost 0 bases and the J gene lost 6 bases, with 9 bases spanning the gap. This CDR3 has 14 amino acids. CDR3: CASSQDRETQPQHF. The CDR3 DNA is TGCGCCAGCAGCCAAGATCGAGAGACTCAGCCCCAGCATTTT.

This clonotype was seen ten or more times. The chain has TRBV20-1 and TRBJ1-1; D is possibly TRBD1 (5 bases). The CDR3 contains 14 residues. The ends were cut back, 6 bases at V and 4 bases at J, with 18 bases in the middle. Germline-derived CDR1 and CDR2 are DFQATT and SNEGSKA (reference sequence). CDR3 nucleotides: TGCAGTGCGCTTCGGGGGGTTCGAGGCACTGAAGCTTTCTTT. It yields the protein CSALRGVRGTEAFF.

Many counts were recorded for this clonotype. The chain is built from TRBV3-1 and TRBJ2-1, with TRBD2 matching 9 bases. CDR3 size: 18 residues. Germline values: CDR1 LGHDT, CDR2 YNNKEL (reference sequence). V was clipped by 4 bases and J by 0 bases; unmatched bases: 10. In nucleotides, the CDR3 is TGTGCCAGCAGCCCCTATGGGCGGCGGGGGGGCTCCTACAATGAGCAGTTCTTC. Protein sequence: CASSPYGRRGGSYNEQFF.

The chain joins TRBV6-5 to TRBJ2-7; D tentatively reads TRBD1 or TRBD2 (6 bases each). The V gene lost 0 bases and the J gene lost 2 bases, with 14 bases spanning the gap. The CDR3 covers 16 residues. CDR1 is MNHEY and CDR2 is SVGAGI in the germline V gene. Here the CDR3 reads CASSYSIEGGPYEQYF. CDR3 DNA sequence: TGTGCCAGCAGTTACTCGATTGAGGGGGGCCCCTACGAGCAGTACTTC.

There are a few counts of this clonotype. CDR3 amino acids: CASSPRGVSNSPLHF. CDR3 nucleotides: TGTGCCAGCAGCCCGCGCGGGGTCTCTAATTCACCCCTCCACTTT. This chain uses TRBV6-5 with TRBJ1-6, with D unclear. CDR1 and CDR2 (germline): MNHEY, SVGAGI. Trimming stripped 6 bases from V and 6 bases from J, with 15 bases between. This CDR3 contains 15 residues.

This clonotype has only a few counts. The chain couples TRBV3-1 to TRBJ1-5; weak D call: TRBD1 (5 bases). Germline CDR1 is LGHDT and CDR2 is YNNKEL (reference sequence). The ends were cut back, 5 bases at V and 6 bases at J, with 14 bases in the middle. This CDR3 has 14 residues. In DNA form, the CDR3 reads TGTGCCAGCAGCAACGGACATGACCTTCAGCCCCAGCATTTT. This translates into CASSNGHDLQPQHF.

This clonotype has a handful of counts. This chain connects TRBV7-9 to TRBJ2-1; possible D gene TRBD2, 5 bases. The CDR3 has 16 residues. Germline V gives CDR1 SEHNR, CDR2 FQNEAQ (reference sequence). V shed 5 bases and J shed 0 bases, with 14 bases lying between them. The CDR3 loop is CASSTREVISYNEQFF. The CDR3 DNA sequence: TGTGCCAGCAGCACCCGGGAAGTCATCTCCTACAATGAGCAGTTCTTC.

This clonotype was counted at least ten times. The gene calls are TRBV6-1 and TRBJ2-3, with 7 bases identical to TRBD2. The CDR3 is made up of 18 amino acids. Germline assignment: CDR1 MNHNS and CDR2 SASEGT. J was trimmed by 2 bases and V by 8 bases; bases with no gene match: 19. The CDR3 loop is CASGHIGGGHQSTDTQYF. The DNA of the CDR3 is TGTGCCAGCGGCCATATCGGCGGGGGTCACCAGTCCACAGATACGCAGTATTTT.

This clonotype has more than one count but fewer than ten. The chain is built from TRBV20-1 and TRBJ1-2; D gene ambiguous. Trimming cost V 6 bases and J 4 bases, with 9 bases left between them. Germline lookup yields CDR1 DFQATT and CDR2 SNEGSKA (reference sequence). The CDR3 totals 11 residues. DNA for the CDR3: TGCAGTGCCCGTGCAGGCTATGGCTACACCTTC. It encodes CSARAGYGYTF.

The chain links TRBV7-9 to TRBJ1-1, with D possibly matching TRBD1 (5 bases). Germline V gene sequence: CDR1 SEHNR, CDR2 FQNEAQ (reference sequence). V was cut by 1 base and J by 8 bases, with 11 bases left in between. The CDR3 consists of 13 residues. The DNA for the CDR3 is TGTGCCAGCAGCTTAGATAGGGACGGAGAAGCTTTCTTT. Translation: CASSLDRDGEAFF.

Only a few counts were recorded for this clonotype. This chain connects TRBV7-3 to TRBJ1-4; D ambiguous. The V end was cut by 5 bases, the J end by 7 bases, with 8 bases between. Germline V gene lookup returns CDR1 SGHTA and CDR2 FQGTGA. This CDR3 comprises 12 residues. CDR3 bases: TGTGCCAGCAGCCCGCTAGGTGAAAAACTGTTTTTT. Translation gives CASSPLGEKLFF.

The rearrangement uses TRBV7-2 and TRBJ2-1; 11 bases are a match to TRBD2. The CDR3 extends over 17 amino acids. V trimming: 5 bases; J trimming: 4 bases; junction bases outside the gene matches: 10. Germline V gene sequence: CDR1 SGHTA, CDR2 FQGNSA. The CDR3 DNA is TGTGCCAGCAGCCTAAACCCGGGACTAGCGGTTTACAATGAGCAGTTCTTC. This translates into CASSLNPGLAVYNEQFF. Complete variable domain (other parts from reference TRBV7-2 and TRBJ2-1): GAGVSQSPSNKVTEKGKDVELRCDPISGHTALYWYRQSLGQGLEFLIYFQGNSAPDKSGLPSDRFSAERTGGSVSTLTIQRTQQEDSAVYLCASSLNPGLAVYNEQFFGPGTRLTVL.

V is TRBV3-1 and J is TRBJ2-1, with 9 bases fitting TRBD2. The CDR3 contains 13 residues. J lost 15 bases, V lost 0 bases, and 6 bases had no gene match. Germline V gene data show CDR1 as LGHDT and CDR2 as YNNKEL (reference sequence). The CDR3 is CASSQDPRGGGFF. The CDR3 nucleotides read TGTGCCAGCAGCCAAGATCCGCGGGGGGGCGGGTTCTTC.

This clonotype was counted at least ten times. V and J are TRBV5-1 and TRBJ2-5; no clear D. Germline V gene lookup returns CDR1 SGHRS and CDR2 YFSETQ. This CDR3 is 13 amino acids long. V was pared by 4 bases and J by 4 bases, with 11 bases between. In nucleotides, the CDR3 is TGCGCCAGCAGCGGATTATTGGGAGAGACCCAGTACTTC. Encoded protein: CASSGLLGETQYF. Drawing the rest from reference TRBV5-1 and TRBJ2-5, the complete variable domain is KAGVTQTPRYLIKTRGQQVTLSCSPISGHRSVSWYQQTPGQGLQFLFEYFSETQRNKGNFPGRFSGRQFSNSRSEMNVSTLELGDSALYLCASSGLLGETQYFGPGTRLLVL.

V gene TRBV5-5 combines with J gene TRBJ2-3; the match to TRBD2 covers 10 bases. Germline loops: CDR1 SGHKS, CDR2 YYEKEE (reference sequence). V gave up 1 base and J gave up 1 base; unmatched junction bases: 15. The CDR3 loop spans 20 amino acids. The CDR3 DNA follows: TGTGCCAGCAGCTTGAGACAAGGAAGCGGGGGGGCCGGACGCACAGATACGCAGTATTTT. Its protein is CASSLRQGSGGAGRTDTQYF.

This clonotype was detected only a few times. This chain connects TRBV7-9 to TRBJ1-2; D not certain. The CDR3 runs to 14 residues. CDR1 and CDR2 (germline): SEHNR, FQNEAQ (reference sequence). Trimming shortened V by 0 bases and J by 5 bases, and 10 bases separated the two germline ends. CDR3 region: CASSLAPGSYGYTF. The CDR3 DNA follows: TGTGCCAGCAGCTTAGCGCCGGGGTCTTATGGCTACACCTTC. The full variable domain, in which reference TRBV7-9 and TRBJ1-2 provide the parts outside the CDR3, is DTGVSQNPRHKITKRGQNVTFRCDPISEHNRLYWYRQTLGQGPEFLTYFQNEAQLEKSRLLSDRFSAERPKGSFSTLEIQRTEQGDSAMYLCASSLAPGSYGYTFGSGTRLTVV.

This clonotype was observed many times. The chain uses TRBV7-2 and TRBJ1-5; 11 positions agree with TRBD1. The CDR3 has 20 residues. From germline, CDR1 is SGHTA and CDR2 FQGNSA. With 4 bases clipped from V and 6 bases from J, the junction kept 20 bases outside the gene matches. CDR3 loop: CASSSRHPEGQGAVGQPQHF. Written as DNA, the CDR3 is TGTGCCAGCAGCTCCAGGCACCCCGAAGGACAGGGGGCAGTAGGTCAGCCCCAGCATTTT.

This clonotype came up a few times. The chain joins TRBV10-3 to TRBJ2-5; TRBD2 is a possible D gene (6 bases). Germline V gene lookup returns CDR1 ENHRY and CDR2 SYGVKD. Trimming took off 8 bases at V and 6 bases at J, with 10 bases between the two ends. The CDR3 runs 11 residues. CDR3 region: CAIGGGQTQYF. The DNA for the CDR3 is TGTGCCATCGGGGGAGGACAGACCCAGTACTTC.